The sequence of this T cell receptor beta chain was determined in a study of naive and memory T cell subsets. Ligated cDNA underwent four rounds of PCR with nested alpha and beta constant region primers and SP2. Via MiXCR, TCRdb re-called the 5' RACE reads, giving one row per CDR3 protein. The sample includes about 48,000 distinct CDR3 sequences, approximately 4.8% of them seen just once. This clonotype has ten or more counts. The library had UMIs added by 3' ligation of an oligonucleotide to TCR cDNA. Cells were not sorted; total RNA input targeted roughly 1 to 1000 ng. V dropped 0 bases and J dropped 2 bases, with 14 bases sitting between them. The CDR3 sequence is 16 residues long. Germline CDR1 LGHNA, CDR2 YNFKEQ.

This rearrangement joins TRBV4-2 to TRBJ2-7; no firm D call. The receptor's source is a female donor in good health. This CDR3 reads CASSQDPQTTAYEQYF. CDR3 bases: TGTGCCAGCAGCCAAGATCCCCAGACAACAGCCTACGAGCAGTACTTC.